Listed here are 16 T cell receptor beta chains from one sample, sequenced in a study of T-cell memory formation after mild COVID-19. TCRdb processed the 5' RACE reads anew with MiXCR; each CDR3 protein has one entry. The table shows about 270,000 distinct CDR3 sequences, with roughly 17% occurring only once. The sample comprised PBMCs or a T cell subset sorted from them (not recorded which). The receptors derive from a man aged 18 to 30 who had mild COVID-19 (a few samples of this study predate the infection). Cell type and time point are not known.

This clonotype showed up many times. This chain links TRBV7-2 with TRBJ2-7; 10 bases match TRBD1. Germline CDR1 and CDR2: SGHTA and FQGNSA. With V trimmed by 3 bases and J by 3 bases, 2 bases remained unmatched. The CDR3 extends over 14 amino acids. The DNA for the CDR3 is TGTGCCAGCAGCTTGGGACAGGGGATCTACGAGCAGTACTTC. It codes for CASSLGQGIYEQYF.

The chain couples TRBV7-2 to TRBJ2-1; D unresolved. CDR3 size: 14 residues. Looked up from germline, CDR1 is SGHTA and CDR2 is FQGNSA. Trimming cost V 7 bases and J 6 bases, with 16 bases left between them. Written as DNA, the CDR3 is TGTGCCAGCACCTGGTCCTTTGGACGCAATGAGCAGTTCTTC. Encoded protein: CASTWSFGRNEQFF.

This clonotype occurred a few times. The rearrangement uses TRBV29-1 and TRBJ2-3, with D possibly TRBD2 on 5 matching bases. Germline V gene sequence: CDR1 SQVTM, CDR2 ANQGSEA. Trimming removed 8 bases at V and 1 base at J, with 16 bases between. This CDR3 contains 14 residues. In DNA, the CDR3 is TGCAGCATGAGGTCGGCGAGGGGCACAGATACGCAGTATTTT. This encodes CSMRSARGTDTQYF.

In DNA form, the CDR3 reads TGTGCCAGCAGTTACTCCTACGGTAGCTCCTACGAGCAGTACGTC. Protein product: CASSYSYGSSYEQYV. The rearrangement links TRBV6-6 to TRBJ2-7; D gene unclear. With 0 bases removed from V and 0 bases from J, the gap between germline ends came to 9 bases. Looked up from germline, CDR1 is MNHNY and CDR2 is SVGAGI (reference sequence). This CDR3 comprises 15 residues.

This clonotype was observed at least ten times. V usage is TRBV12-3 or TRBV12-4 and J usage is TRBJ2-2; 8 positions agree with TRBD1. The trim removed 3 bases at V and 6 bases at J, leaving 3 bases unmatched. This CDR3 is 14 amino acids long. CDR3 nucleotide sequence: TGTGCCAGCAGTTTCCAGGGGGCGGCCGGGGAGCTGTTTTTT. This codes for CASSFQGAAGELFF.

The genes are TRBV18 and TRBJ2-3, with D hard to call. Germline CDR1 and CDR2: KGHSH and LQKENI. V was clipped by 2 bases and J by 6 bases, with 6 bases between them. CDR3 size: 12 residues. Here the CDR3 reads CASSPTPDTQYF. The CDR3 coding sequence is TGTGCCAGCTCACCAACTCCGGATACGCAGTATTTT.

This clonotype was picked up many times. This chain joins TRBV20-1 and TRBJ2-5; 7 bases align to TRBD2. Germline V gives CDR1 DFQATT, CDR2 SNEGSKA (reference sequence). V gave up 6 bases and J gave up 2 bases; unmatched junction bases: 12. CDR3 length: 15 amino acids. CDR3 bases: TGCAGTGCACCGCCGGGGGGTACCCTTCAAGAGACCCAGTACTTC. Translation gives CSAPPGGTLQETQYF.

V gene TRBV4-2 combines with J gene TRBJ2-2; 10 bases line up with TRBD2. The ends lost 4 bases at V and 0 bases at J; junction bases unmatched: 2. The CDR3 sequence is 16 residues long. In germline, CDR1 is LGHNA, CDR2 YNFKEQ. The CDR3 spells CASSPLAGANTGELFF. DNA for the CDR3: TGTGCCAGCAGCCCCCTAGCGGGGGCGAACACCGGGGAGCTGTTTTTT.

This sequence joins TRBV5-1 and TRBJ2-5, with TRBD1 matching over 9 bases. The V and J ends lost 4 bases and 5 bases, in that order; junction bases with no gene match: 9. This CDR3 is 15 amino acids long. The germline CDR1 and CDR2 sequences are SGHRS and YFSETQ. The CDR3 region is CASSPGTGILETQYF. The CDR3, as DNA: TGCGCCAGCAGCCCCGGGACAGGGATCTTGGAGACCCAGTACTTC.

V usage is TRBV6-1 and J usage is TRBJ2-4, with D unclear. The CDR3 runs 13 residues. Trimming cost V 0 bases and J 6 bases, with 6 bases left between them. Germline assignment: CDR1 MNHNS and CDR2 SASEGT. This chain's CDR3 is CASSEAVGNIQYF. Written as DNA, the CDR3 is TGTGCCAGCAGTGAAGCAGTAGGAAACATTCAGTACTTC.

The chain combines TRBV4-2 with TRBJ1-1; D gene unclear. Trimming cost V 3 bases and J 0 bases, with 17 bases left between them. The CDR3 spans 17 residues. Germline V CDR1 and CDR2: LGHNA, YNFKEQ. In DNA form, the CDR3 reads TGTGCCAGCAGCCACCAACCTGTGGGAATTATGAACACTGAAGCTTTCTTT. This translates into CASSHQPVGIMNTEAFF.

This chain links TRBV29-1 with TRBJ2-5; D is possibly TRBD1 (5 bases). Per the germline V gene, CDR1 is SQVTM and CDR2 is ANQGSEA. V dropped 4 bases and J dropped 4 bases, with 19 bases sitting between them. There are 15 residues in the CDR3. Here the CDR3 reads CSVASYLRVAETQYF. The CDR3 DNA reads TGCAGCGTTGCCTCTTATCTCAGGGTAGCAGAGACCCAGTACTTC.

The chain carries TRBV25-1 and TRBJ1-2, with 7 bases identical to TRBD1. This CDR3 spans 12 amino acids. Trimming took 6 bases from V and 8 from J; bases not matched to a gene: 6. Germline values: CDR1 MGHDK, CDR2 SYGVNS. The chain's CDR3 is CASSTGVVGYTF. The CDR3 DNA follows: TGTGCCAGCAGCACAGGGGTCGTCGGCTACACCTTC.

The chain carries TRBV24-1 and TRBJ2-3, with 13 bases aligning to TRBD2. Germline V gene data show CDR1 as KGHDR and CDR2 as SFDVKD. Unmatched junction bases numbered 14, after V lost 9 bases and J lost 0 bases. The CDR3 is made up of 19 amino acids. CDR3 loop: CATSPGTSGTSRSTDTQYF. As DNA, the CDR3 is TGTGCCACCTCGCCCGGGACTAGCGGGACATCGAGGAGCACAGATACGCAGTATTTT.

The rearrangement uses TRBV20-1 and TRBJ2-4; TRBD1 matches 7 bases. Germline V CDR1 and CDR2: DFQATT, SNEGSKA (reference sequence). With V trimmed by 6 bases and J by 0 bases, 8 bases remained unmatched. This CDR3 has 15 residues. DNA of the CDR3: TGCAGTGCCCAGAAGGGGGCCGGAGCCAAAAACATTCAGTACTTC. Protein: CSAQKGAGAKNIQYF.

The gene calls are TRBV12-3 or TRBV12-4 and TRBJ1-4, with D unresolved. Trimming removed 0 bases at V and 6 bases at J, with 5 bases between. CDR3 length equals 13 residues. The CDR3 region is CASSLAEYEKLFF. DNA for the CDR3: TGTGCCAGCAGTTTAGCCGAATATGAAAAACTGTTTTTT.